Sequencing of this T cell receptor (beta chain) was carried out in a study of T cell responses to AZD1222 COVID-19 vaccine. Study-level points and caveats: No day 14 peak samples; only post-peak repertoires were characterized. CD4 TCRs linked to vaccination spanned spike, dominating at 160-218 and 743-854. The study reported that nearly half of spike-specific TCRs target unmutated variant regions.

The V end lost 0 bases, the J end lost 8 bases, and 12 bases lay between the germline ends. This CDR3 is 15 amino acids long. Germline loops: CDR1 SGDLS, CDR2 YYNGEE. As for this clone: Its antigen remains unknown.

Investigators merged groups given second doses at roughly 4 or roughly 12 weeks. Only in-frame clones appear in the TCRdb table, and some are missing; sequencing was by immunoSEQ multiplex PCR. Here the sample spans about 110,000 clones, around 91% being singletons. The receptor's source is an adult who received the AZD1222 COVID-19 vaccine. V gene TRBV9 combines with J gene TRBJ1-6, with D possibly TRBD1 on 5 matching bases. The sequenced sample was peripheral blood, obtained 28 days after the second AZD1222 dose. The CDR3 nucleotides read TGTGCCAGCAGCGTAGAAGGGACCGAAGATTCACCCCTCCACTTT. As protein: CASSVEGTEDSPLHF.